Each of the 16 T cell receptor beta chains below was sequenced from the same sample in a study of blood T cell repertoires in COVID-19. Only in-frame clones appear in the TCRdb table, and some are missing; sequencing was by immunoSEQ multiplex PCR. The top ten hold around 2% of the sample, which has approximately 250,000 clones, approximately 90% seen once. Material for sequencing was PBMCs or T cells enriched from blood (not recorded which). These receptor sequences come from a woman in her sixties or seventies in a cohort exposed to, infected with or recovered from COVID-19 (not recorded which).

This chain connects TRBV19 to TRBJ1-4, with D perhaps matching TRBD1 (5 bases). CDR3 length equals 15 residues. V was pared by 4 bases and J by 0 bases, with 9 bases between. Germline values: CDR1 LNHDA, CDR2 SQIVND (reference sequence). The CDR3 protein is CASSRRQTTNEKLFF. As DNA, the CDR3 is TGTGCCAGTAGTAGGCGACAGACAACTAATGAAAAACTGTTTTTT.

The chain uses TRBV9 and TRBJ2-7; D is unresolved. The CDR3 runs 14 residues. In germline, CDR1 is SGDLS, CDR2 YYNGEE. The V end was cut by 3 bases, the J end by 0 bases, with 10 bases between. The DNA of the CDR3 is TGTGCCAGCAGCGGGAGCGAAAGCTCCTACGAGCAGTACTTC. Translated: CASSGSESSYEQYF.

The chain uses TRBV30 and TRBJ1-2, with D uncertain. The germline CDR1 and CDR2 sequences are GTSNPN and SVGIG (reference sequence). The CDR3 is 12 residues long. Trimming removed 6 bases from V and 2 bases from J, with 10 bases in between. DNA of the CDR3: TGTGCCTGTCAGGCGGGAAACTATGGCTACACCTTC. It yields the protein CACQAGNYGYTF.

The chain links TRBV6-6 to TRBJ2-5, with 11 bases identical to TRBD2. The CDR3 has 13 amino acids. Looked up from germline, CDR1 is MNHNY and CDR2 is SVGAGI (reference sequence). The trim removed 8 bases at V and 1 base at J, leaving 0 bases unmatched. The CDR3 DNA sequence: TGTGCCAGCGGGACTAGCGGCCAAGAGACCCAGTACTTC. It translates to CASGTSGQETQYF.

The V call is TRBV2, the J call TRBJ2-7; a possible D gene is TRBD2 (6 bases). CDR3 length: 14 amino acids. Between the trimmed V and J ends, which lost 6 bases and 3 bases, there was a span of 15 bases. Germline V gives CDR1 SNHLY, CDR2 FYNNEI. The CDR3 DNA sequence: TGTGCCAGCAGACTCCGGGACTCGCTCTACGAGCAGTACTTC. Translation gives CASRLRDSLYEQYF.

The V gene is TRBV5-1, the J gene TRBJ1-2; D ambiguous. The V end lost 1 base, the J end lost 6 bases, and 7 bases lay between the germline ends. The length of the CDR3 is 12 residues. CDR1 SGHRS and CDR2 YFSETQ come from the germline V gene. CDR3: CASSLNMDGYTF. In DNA form, the CDR3 reads TGCGCCAGCAGCTTGAACATGGATGGCTACACCTTC.

V gene TRBV7-8 combines with J gene TRBJ1-3; 8 positions agree with TRBD1. CDR1 is SGHVS and CDR2 is FQNEAQ in the germline V gene. Trimming at V came to 2 bases and at J to 8 bases, leaving 5 bases not matched to a gene. The CDR3 runs 14 residues. In nucleotides, the CDR3 is TGTGCCAGCAGCTTACAGGGGGCGCGGGACACCATATATTTT. It yields the protein CASSLQGARDTIYF.

The chain is built from TRBV11-3 and TRBJ2-7; weak D call: TRBD2 (5 bases). Between the trimmed V and J ends, which lost 1 base and 6 bases, there was a span of 7 bases. Germline assignment: CDR1 SGHNT and CDR2 YENEEA. This CDR3 has 12 amino acids. The CDR3 bases are TGTGCCAGCAGCTTAGGGAGGTCCGAGCAGTACTTC. Translating it yields CASSLGRSEQYF.

The chain combines TRBV2 with TRBJ2-1; tentatively, D is TRBD2 (6 bases). The V gene lost 7 bases and the J gene lost 6 bases, with 16 bases spanning the gap. The V gene's germline CDR1 is SNHLY and CDR2 FYNNEI. The CDR3 extends over 14 amino acids. CDR3 amino acids: CASNGGGYLNEQFF. The CDR3 region has the DNA TGTGCCAGCAACGGGGGAGGTTACCTCAATGAGCAGTTCTTC.

The chain uses TRBV11-1 and TRBJ2-1, with TRBD1 matching over 8 bases. Trimming at V came to 6 bases and at J to 8 bases, leaving 15 bases not matched to a gene. The germline CDR1 and CDR2 sequences are SGHAT and FQDESV (reference sequence). There are 16 residues in the CDR3. The CDR3 loop is CASRHVQDRVGDEQFF. DNA of the CDR3: TGTGCCAGCAGACATGTTCAGGACAGGGTAGGCGATGAGCAGTTCTTC. Drawing the rest from reference TRBV11-1 and TRBJ2-1, the complete variable domain is EAEVAQSPRYKITEKSQAVAFWCDPISGHATLYWYRQILGQGPELLVQFQDESVVDDSQLPKDRFSAERLKGVDSTLKIQPAELGDSAMYLCASRHVQDRVGDEQFFGPGTRLTVL.

The gene calls are TRBV5-6 and TRBJ2-1, with a weak D call TRBD2 (6 bases). Trimming took off 2 bases at V and 4 bases at J, with 19 bases between the two ends. CDR3 size: 17 residues. CDR1 SGHDT and CDR2 YYEEEE come from the germline V gene. The DNA for the CDR3 is TGTGCCAGCAGCTTCCGGTCGGGCACTAGCCGGTACAATGAGCAGTTCTTC. It is translated as CASSFRSGTSRYNEQFF.

This rearrangement joins TRBV27 to TRBJ1-2, with 8 nucleotides matching TRBD1. Trimming removed 6 bases from V and 4 bases from J; junction bases left unmatched: 7. This CDR3 is 14 amino acids long. Germline loops: CDR1 MNHEY, CDR2 SMNVEV (reference sequence). In DNA form, the CDR3 reads TGTGCCAGCAGACCGGGACAGGTTACCTATGGCTACACCTTC. The encoded protein is CASRPGQVTYGYTF.

This chain joins TRBV24-1 and TRBJ2-1; 7 bases map to TRBD2. The germline CDR1 and CDR2 sequences are KGHDR and SFDVKD. The J segment lost 0 bases and the V segment lost 5 bases, leaving 6 bases of the junction unmatched. This CDR3 region has 16 residues. CDR3 in DNA: TGTGCCACCAGTGGCCACCTAGCGGTCTCCTACAATGAGCAGTTCTTC. It yields the protein CATSGHLAVSYNEQFF.

This clone came up once. V is TRBV30 and J is TRBJ1-2; D may be TRBD1 (6 bases). Looked up from germline, CDR1 is GTSNPN and CDR2 is SVGIG (reference sequence). V was clipped by 3 bases and J by 4 bases, with 15 bases between them. The CDR3 runs to 14 residues. CDR3: CAWRVSGVSYGYTF. CDR3 DNA sequence: TGTGCCTGGAGGGTCTCAGGGGTCAGCTATGGCTACACCTTC.

V and J are TRBV30 and TRBJ1-1; unclear D gene. V was cut by 0 bases and J by 5 bases, with 13 bases left in between. CDR1 is GTSNPN, CDR2 SVGIG, per germline (reference sequence). The CDR3 runs to 14 residues. The CDR3 bases are TGTGCCTGGAGTGTACGAGGGTTTGGGACTGAAGCTTTCTTT. Translation gives CAWSVRGFGTEAFF.

The V gene is TRBV30, the J gene TRBJ1-6; D unresolved. V was cut by 0 bases and J by 10 bases, with 10 bases left in between. Germline V gene data show CDR1 as GTSNPN and CDR2 as SVGIG (reference sequence). The CDR3 extends over 13 amino acids. The CDR3, as DNA: TGTGCCTGGAGTGTAGCCGCGGGGTCACCCCTCCACTTT. This gives the protein CAWSVAAGSPLHF. Using reference TRBV30 and TRBJ1-6 for the parts outside the CDR3, the full variable domain is SQTIHQWPATLVQPVGSPLSLECTVEGTSNPNLYWYRQAAGRGLQLLFYSVGIGQISSEVPQNLSASRPQDRQFILSSKKLLLSDSGFYLCAWSVAAGSPLHFGNGTRLTVT.